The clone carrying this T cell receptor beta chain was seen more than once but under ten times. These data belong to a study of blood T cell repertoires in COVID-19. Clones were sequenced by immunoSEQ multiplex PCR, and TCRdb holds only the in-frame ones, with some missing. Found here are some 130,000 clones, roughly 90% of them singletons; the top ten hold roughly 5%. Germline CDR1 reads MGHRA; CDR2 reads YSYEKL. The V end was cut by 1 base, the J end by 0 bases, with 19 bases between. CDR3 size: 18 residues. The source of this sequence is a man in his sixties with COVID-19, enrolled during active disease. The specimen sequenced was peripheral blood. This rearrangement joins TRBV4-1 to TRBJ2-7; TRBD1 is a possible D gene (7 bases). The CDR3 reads CASSQVADRAGNSYEQYF. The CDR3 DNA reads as TGCGCCAGCAGCCAAGTGGCCGACAGGGCGGGGAACTCCTACGAGCAGTACTTC.